One and the same sample provided the 30 T cell receptor beta chains below, sequenced in a study of blood T cells in healthy people across ages. Then a second PCR, running roughly 7 to 11 cycles, was carried out with a sample-barcoded 5' primer and a J-beta primer mix. TCRdb analysed the 5' RACE reads with MiXCR anew, one entry per CDR3 protein. The sample lists fewer than 900,000 distinct CDR3 sequences, about 42% occurring once. Source material: blood. These TCRs come from a woman aged 60-70 years in good health.

V gene TRBV3-1 combines with J gene TRBJ2-3; TRBD1 matches at 10 bases. V lost 1 base to trimming and J lost 3 bases; unmatched junction nucleotides: 7. Germline lookup yields CDR1 LGHDT and CDR2 YNNKEL (reference sequence). The CDR3 runs to 17 residues. CDR3 protein: CASSQAKTGGATDTQYF. Here the CDR3 DNA reads TGTGCCAGCAGCCAAGCGAAGACAGGGGGCGCGACAGATACGCAGTATTTT.

A few counts support this clonotype. The CDR3 DNA reads TGTGCCAGCAGTCGGGACCGGGGAAACTATGGCTACACCTTC. Its protein product is CASSRDRGNYGYTF. V gene TRBV12-3 or TRBV12-4 combines with J gene TRBJ1-2; TRBD1 is a possible D gene (5 bases). Trimming shortened V by 5 bases and J by 2 bases, and 12 bases separated the two germline ends. The CDR3 consists of 14 residues.

The chain is built from TRBV5-1 and TRBJ1-2; D uncertain. The germline V gene encodes CDR1 SGHRS and CDR2 YFSETQ. V dropped 6 bases and J dropped 6 bases, with 18 bases sitting between them. This CDR3 has 14 residues. The DNA for the CDR3 is TGCGCCAGCATGAGGACGGAGGCTCAGGATGGCTACACCTTC. This codes for CASMRTEAQDGYTF.

The chain has TRBV6-2 or TRBV6-3 and TRBJ1-1, with TRBD1 as a possible D gene (6 bases). CDR1 and CDR2 (germline): MNHEY, SVGEGT. V was clipped by 3 bases and J by 0 bases, with 20 bases between them. This CDR3 spans 18 amino acids. The CDR3 here is CASSYSEVSGAMNTEAFF. The CDR3 DNA sequence: TGTGCCAGCAGTTATTCCGAGGTTTCGGGGGCGATGAACACTGAAGCTTTCTTT.

This clonotype was observed many times. The chain couples TRBV29-1 to TRBJ2-1; 10 bases match TRBD1. V dropped 6 bases and J dropped 1; count of bases not matched to a gene: 6. The CDR3 is made up of 15 amino acids. Germline V gene data show CDR1 as SQVTM and CDR2 as ANQGSEA. The CDR3 reads CSVIRTGGSYNEQFF. CDR3 DNA: TGCAGCGTCATTAGGACAGGGGGATCCTACAATGAGCAGTTCTTC.

The chain links TRBV7-6 to TRBJ2-5; 7 positions agree with TRBD2. The CDR3 runs 13 residues. With V trimmed by 5 bases and J by 12 bases, 12 bases remained unmatched. Germline CDR1 SGHVS, CDR2 FNYEAQ. The CDR3 DNA sequence: TGTGCCAGCAGCCAGCGGGACTATTCGGCCGAGTACTTC. Translating it yields CASSQRDYSAEYF.

This clonotype has just one count. This sequence joins TRBV4-2 and TRBJ2-2; 12 positions match TRBD2. The CDR3 spans 17 residues. The germline V gene encodes CDR1 LGHNA and CDR2 YNFKEQ. Trimming removed 3 bases from V and 4 bases from J; junction bases left unmatched: 6. The CDR3 nucleotides are TGTGCCAGCAGCCAGGAGACTAGCGGGAGTGTCACCGGGGAGCTGTTTTTT. This encodes CASSQETSGSVTGELFF.

This chain links TRBV12-3 or TRBV12-4 with TRBJ2-3; TRBD2 might be the D (6 bases). The V and J ends lost 8 bases and 6 bases respectively, with 12 bases between them. The CDR3 is 12 residues long. The CDR3 reads CASLRGTDTQYF. CDR3 DNA sequence: TGTGCCAGCCTTCGGGGGACGGATACGCAGTATTTT.

The CDR3 region has the DNA TGCAGTGGACCAGGACTAGTCAACGAGCAGTACTTC. It specifies CSGPGLVNEQYF. The chain couples TRBV20-1 to TRBJ2-7; TRBD2 matches 7 bases. The germline V gene encodes CDR1 DFQATT and CDR2 SNEGSKA (reference sequence). This CDR3 contains 12 residues. Losses at the gene ends were 7 bases for V and 5 bases for J; bases not matched to a gene: 8.

The DNA for the CDR3 is TGTGCCAGTATGACTAGTGTCAATGAGCAGTTCTTC. Its protein is CASMTSVNEQFF. V usage is TRBV28 and J usage is TRBJ2-1; possibly TRBD2 for D (6 bases). The V end was cut by 9 bases, the J end by 6 bases, with 12 bases between. CDR1 is MDHEN and CDR2 is SYDVKM in the germline V gene. This CDR3 has 12 amino acids.

This clonotype appeared a few times. The V call is TRBV20-1, the J call TRBJ1-5; 11 bases agree with TRBD1. V gave up 0 bases and J gave up 2 bases; unmatched junction bases: 6. Germline loops: CDR1 DFQATT, CDR2 SNEGSKA (reference sequence). The CDR3 consists of 17 residues. This chain's CDR3 is CSARDLGQGAGNQPQHF. For the CDR3, the DNA is TGCAGTGCTAGAGATCTAGGACAGGGGGCTGGCAATCAGCCCCAGCATTTT.

The chain couples TRBV7-3 to TRBJ2-2; D is uncertain. CDR1 SGHTA and CDR2 FQGTGA come from the germline V gene. The CDR3 has 13 residues. V was shortened by 4 bases and J by 3 bases, with 6 bases between the two germline ends. The CDR3, as DNA: TGTGCCAGCAGCTCTTCCCACACCGGGGAGCTGTTTTTT. Translation: CASSSSHTGELFF.

In regard to this clonotype: The junction departs from the called germline gene at one end, perhaps through a read error. This chain links TRBV5-1 with TRBJ2-1; 16 bases fit TRBD2. Germline assignment: CDR1 SGHRS and CDR2 YFSETQ. This CDR3 contains 18 residues. The CDR3 nucleotides are TGCGCCAGCAGTTCGGGACTAGCGGGAGGGCTTTATTCCAATGAGCGGTTCTTC. Encoded protein: CASSSGLAGGLYSNERFF. The full variable domain, completed using reference TRBV5-1 and TRBJ2-1, is KAGVTQTPRYLIKTRGQQVTLSCSPISGHRSVSWYQQTPGQGLQFLFEYFSETQRNKGNFPGRFSGRQFSNSRSEMNVSTLELGDSALYLCASSSGLAGGLYSNERFFGPGTRLTVL.

The sample holds a few counts of this clonotype. The chain couples TRBV5-5 to TRBJ2-5; 8 positions match TRBD1. V was pared by 0 bases and J by 5 bases, with 6 bases of the junction left unmatched. The CDR3 extends over 15 amino acids. Germline V gene sequence: CDR1 SGHKS, CDR2 YYEKEE (reference sequence). The CDR3 nucleotides read TGTGCCAGCAGCTTGGGACAGGGGTCGGCGGAGACCCAGTACTTC. It specifies CASSLGQGSAETQYF.

The chain combines TRBV12-3 or TRBV12-4 with TRBJ2-3; a weak D match, TRBD2 (6 bases). V lost 5 bases and J 6 bases, leaving 21 bases between the germline ends. The CDR3 loop spans 16 amino acids. DNA for the CDR3: TGTGCCAGCAGTATTTTTGGGGGAGGCCTTGTCGATACGCAGTATTTT. It codes for CASSIFGGGLVDTQYF.

This clonotype occurred many times. The rearrangement uses TRBV11-3 and TRBJ2-1; 14 bases align to TRBD2. Germline CDR1 SGHNT, CDR2 YENEEA. Trimming took 5 bases from V and 8 from J; bases not matched to a gene: 5. CDR3 length equals 15 residues. CDR3 bases: TGTGCCAGCAGCCCGGGGACTAGCGGGGGCTATGAGCAGTTCTTC. This translates into CASSPGTSGGYEQFF.

Worth noting for this clonotype: A much larger clone lies one base from this, so it may be a read error. The V call is TRBV5-1, the J call TRBJ2-4, with TRBD2 matching over 10 bases. There are 16 residues in the CDR3. Unmatched junction bases numbered 15, after V lost 2 bases and J lost 13 bases. The germline V gene encodes CDR1 SGHRS and CDR2 YFSETQ. CDR3: CASSFLAGAAYNEQYF. Written as DNA, the CDR3 is TGCGCCAGCAGCTTCCTAGCGGGGGCCGCGTACAATGAGCAGTACTTC.

This clonotype was recorded at least ten times. V usage is TRBV29-1 and J usage is TRBJ2-5; no reliable D call. The CDR3 extends over 12 amino acids. Trimming left V 5 bases short and J 3 bases short, with 10 bases between. In germline, CDR1 is SQVTM, CDR2 ANQGSEA. The CDR3 DNA follows: TGCAGCGTTTCAGTCAGTAAAGAGACCCAGTACTTC. Encoded protein: CSVSVSKETQYF.

The chain's CDR3 is CSGRATGHSNQPQHF. CDR3 DNA sequence: TGCAGTGGACGGGCGACAGGTCATAGCAATCAGCCCCAGCATTTT. The chain joins TRBV20-1 to TRBJ1-5; possibly TRBD1 for D (6 bases). Germline V gene sequence: CDR1 DFQATT, CDR2 SNEGSKA (reference sequence). The CDR3 totals 15 residues. Trimming left V 7 bases short and J 0 bases short, with 16 bases between.

The count of this clonotype is one. This may stem from a read error, because a much larger clone lies one nucleotide away. The V call is TRBV27, the J call TRBJ1-2, with D unclear. This CDR3 contains 14 residues. V lost 8 bases, J lost 5 bases, and 18 bases lay in between. CDR1 and CDR2 (germline): MNHEY, SMNVEV (reference sequence). CDR3 nucleotides: TGTGCCAGCCGGGAGGGTGGCCAGGAGTATGGCTACACCTTC. This gives the protein CASREGGQEYGYTF.

The rearrangement uses TRBV29-1 and TRBJ2-1; 9 bases fit TRBD1. Trimming removed 5 bases from V and 6 bases from J; junction bases left unmatched: 2. Looked up from germline, CDR1 is SQVTM and CDR2 is ANQGSEA. The length of the CDR3 is 12 residues. The DNA for the CDR3 is TGCAGCGTTCGGGGACAGGGCAATGAGCAGTTCTTC. Translation: CSVRGQGNEQFF.

To note about this clonotype: A much larger clonotype is one base distant, so this may be a read error. CDR3: CAGRESSGSSYEQYF. CDR3 DNA sequence: TGTGCCGGCAGAGAATCTAGCGGGAGCTCCTACGAGCAGTACTTC. The chain employs TRBV12-3 or TRBV12-4 and TRBJ2-7; TRBD2 aligns across 10 bases. There are 15 residues in the CDR3.

The chain joins TRBV20-1 to TRBJ2-3; D ambiguous. The CDR3 spans 14 residues. Trimming pared 0 bases from V and 6 bases from J, leaving 13 bases between. CDR1 is DFQATT, CDR2 SNEGSKA, per germline (reference sequence). The CDR3 nucleotides are TGCAGTGCTAGAGATGTCAGGAAGGTCGATACGCAGTATTTT. Encoded protein: CSARDVRKVDTQYF.

V gene TRBV27 combines with J gene TRBJ2-4; D possibly corresponds to TRBD2 (7 bases). This CDR3 has 16 amino acids. The V end lost 2 bases, the J end lost 3 bases, and 14 bases lay between the germline ends. CDR1 and CDR2 (germline): MNHEY, SMNVEV (reference sequence). The CDR3 sequence is CASSLSGGAVKNIQYF. The CDR3 nucleotides are TGTGCCAGCAGTTTAAGTGGGGGGGCCGTCAAAAACATTCAGTACTTC.

This clonotype occurred once. Just one base apart from a much larger clone, this may be a read error. The chain joins TRBV28 to TRBJ2-5; a possible D gene is TRBD1 (6 bases). The germline CDR1 and CDR2 sequences are MDHEN and SYDVKM. V was shortened by 4 bases and J by 2 bases, with 11 bases between the two germline ends. The CDR3 covers 14 residues. DNA for the CDR3: TGTGCCAGCAGTTCCCCCGGACAGCAAGAGACCCAGTACTTC. Protein product: CASSSPGQQETQYF.

The rearrangement uses TRBV12-3 or TRBV12-4 and TRBJ1-2, with TRBD1 identical over 9 bases. Losses at the gene ends were 7 bases for V and 4 bases for J; bases not matched to a gene: 7. The CDR3 consists of 14 residues. Here the CDR3 DNA reads TGTGCCAGCAACATACAGGGGGCAAGCTATGGCTACACCTTC. It yields the protein CASNIQGASYGYTF.

The genes are TRBV9 and TRBJ2-5; a weak D match, TRBD1 (6 bases). CDR1 is SGDLS, CDR2 YYNGEE, per germline. V shed 1 base and J shed 11 bases, with 21 bases lying between them. The length of the CDR3 is 15 residues. CDR3 coding DNA: TGTGCCAGCAGCGTACAAAGTACAGGGCCCTACGGGCAGTACTTC. It translates to CASSVQSTGPYGQYF.

This rearrangement joins TRBV11-2 to TRBJ2-1; D not certain. V lost 0 bases and J lost 7, with 7 bases in between. Germline CDR1 SGHAT, CDR2 FQNNGV. This CDR3 region has 13 residues. CDR3 sequence: CASSLDRPNEQFF. The CDR3 DNA reads TGTGCCAGCAGCTTAGATCGGCCAAATGAGCAGTTCTTC.

Ten or more counts support this clonotype. One end of the junction is discordant with germline, which a read error may explain. The rearrangement joins TRBV12-3 or TRBV12-4 to TRBJ1-5; no firm D call. CDR3 size: 13 residues. CDR3 coding DNA: TGCGCCAGCAGCTTAGGACGGAATCAGCCCCAGCATTTT. Residues: CASSLGRNQPQHF.

This clonotype was seen at least ten times. The chain employs TRBV20-1 and TRBJ1-5, with unresolved D. Per the germline V gene, CDR1 is DFQATT and CDR2 is SNEGSKA (reference sequence). Trimming left V 2 bases short and J 0 bases short, with 8 bases between. This CDR3 is built from 14 residues. CDR3 nucleotides: TGCAGTGCTAGATTGACAAATAGCAATCAGCCCCAGCATTTT. This sequence encodes CSARLTNSNQPQHF.